This T cell receptor beta chain was captured in a study of cytomegalovirus exposure and HLA in healthy donors. In the study overall: T cells numbering about 200 million yielded some 100 million unique TCR beta sequences in an earlier analysis. Of 300 to 450 genotyped donors, roughly 80% clustered with self-reported Caucasian donors.

Trimming left V 4 bases short and J 0 bases short, with 16 bases between. Germline assignment: CDR1 SGHNT and CDR2 YYREEE (reference sequence). This CDR3 has 16 residues. Primers: 60 Vbeta forward and 13 Jbeta reverse. TCRdb's copy holds only in-frame clones and misses some; the assay was immunoSEQ multiplex PCR. The table has about 140,000 clones, more than 70% seen once. On this clone: Its target is unknown.

Study-level findings and limits: TCR beta chains associated with HLA were, in a later analysis, more clonally expanded than equally common others.

Source material: PBMCs. The chain uses TRBV5-4 and TRBJ1-1, with D maybe TRBD1 (5 bases). The receptor comes from a man between 18 and 35 years old in good health and CMV-seropositive. The CDR3 DNA sequence: TGTGCCAGCAGCATTGGCGGTGGGACTTTGAACACTGAAGCTTTCTTT. Its translation: CASSIGGGTLNTEAFF.